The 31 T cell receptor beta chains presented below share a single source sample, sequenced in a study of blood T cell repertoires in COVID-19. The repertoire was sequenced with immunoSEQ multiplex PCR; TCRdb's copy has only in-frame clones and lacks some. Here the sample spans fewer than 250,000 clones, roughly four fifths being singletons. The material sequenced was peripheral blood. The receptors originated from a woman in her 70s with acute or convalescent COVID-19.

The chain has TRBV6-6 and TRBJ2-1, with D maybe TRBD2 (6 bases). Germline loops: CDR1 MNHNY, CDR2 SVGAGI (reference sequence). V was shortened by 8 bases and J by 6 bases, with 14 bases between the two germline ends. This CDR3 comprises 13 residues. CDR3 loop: CASGHEAGNEQFF. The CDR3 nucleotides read TGTGCCAGCGGTCACGAAGCGGGCAATGAGCAGTTCTTC.

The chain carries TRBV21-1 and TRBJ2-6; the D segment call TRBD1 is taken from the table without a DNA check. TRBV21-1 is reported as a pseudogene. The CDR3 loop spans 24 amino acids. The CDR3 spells CASSKGAFDRDRGRPYSGANVLTF. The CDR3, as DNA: TGTGCCAGCAGCAAAGGAGCGTTCGATCGGGACAGGGGCCGCCCTTACTCTGGGGCCAACGTCCTGACTTTC.

CDR3 bases: TGTGCCAGCAGATCTACCGGGACAGGGGACTATGGCTACACCTTC. Translated, it gives CASRSTGTGDYGYTF. V is TRBV6-5 and J is TRBJ1-2; 10 bases map to TRBD1. J lost 3 bases, V lost 6 bases, and 7 bases had no gene match. Germline V gene data show CDR1 as MNHEY and CDR2 as SVGAGI. This CDR3 is built from 15 residues.

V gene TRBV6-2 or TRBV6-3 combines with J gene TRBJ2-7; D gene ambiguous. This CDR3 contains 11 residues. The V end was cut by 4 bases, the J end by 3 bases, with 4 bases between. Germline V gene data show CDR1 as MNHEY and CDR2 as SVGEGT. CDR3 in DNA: TGTGCCAGCAGTTCTGTCTACGAGCAGTACTTC. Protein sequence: CASSSVYEQYF.

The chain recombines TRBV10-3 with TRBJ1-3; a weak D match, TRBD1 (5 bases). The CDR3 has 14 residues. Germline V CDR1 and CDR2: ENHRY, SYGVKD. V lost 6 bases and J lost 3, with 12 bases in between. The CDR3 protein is CAISPGQSGNTIYF. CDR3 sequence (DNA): TGTGCCATCAGCCCTGGACAAAGTGGAAACACCATATATTTT.

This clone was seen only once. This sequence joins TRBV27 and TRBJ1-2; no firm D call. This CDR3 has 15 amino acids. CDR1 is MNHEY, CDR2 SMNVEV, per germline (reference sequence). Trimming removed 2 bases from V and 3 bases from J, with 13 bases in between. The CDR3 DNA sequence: TGTGCCAGCAGTTTAGGAGCCGGCGGATACTATGGCTACACCTTC. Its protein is CASSLGAGGYYGYTF.

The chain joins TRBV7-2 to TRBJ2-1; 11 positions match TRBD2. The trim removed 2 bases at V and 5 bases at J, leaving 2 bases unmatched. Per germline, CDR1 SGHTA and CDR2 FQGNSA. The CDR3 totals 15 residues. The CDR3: CASSLIAGGNNEQFF. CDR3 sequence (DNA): TGTGCCAGCAGCTTAATAGCGGGGGGGAACAATGAGCAGTTCTTC.

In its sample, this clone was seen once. Written as DNA, the CDR3 is TGTGCCTGGAGCTTAGGGACTAGCGGGGGACCGGGGGAGACCCAGTACTTC. This encodes CAWSLGTSGGPGETQYF. V gene TRBV30 combines with J gene TRBJ2-5; 14 bases match TRBD2. V lost 3 bases, J lost 5 bases, and 11 bases stayed unmatched. The CDR3 length is 17 residues. Germline CDR1 GTSNPN, CDR2 SVGIG (reference sequence).

CDR3 DNA: TGTGCCAGCAGCGTCCTGACAGGGAGTTCGGGGTATGGCTACACCTTC. Protein sequence: CASSVLTGSSGYGYTF. This chain uses TRBV9 with TRBJ1-2, with TRBD1 matching over 7 bases. The CDR3 has 16 amino acids. With V trimmed by 2 bases and J by 5 bases, 12 bases remained unmatched. Germline V gene lookup returns CDR1 SGDLS and CDR2 YYNGEE.

The CDR3 sequence is CASNLGYRGEVPTNEKLFF. The CDR3 DNA sequence: TGTGCCAGCAATCTAGGGTACAGGGGAGAAGTACCAACTAATGAAAAACTGTTTTTT. V is TRBV28 and J is TRBJ1-4, with 7 bases matching TRBD1. Germline V gene lookup returns CDR1 MDHEN and CDR2 SYDVKM. This CDR3 comprises 19 residues. Trimming at V came to 7 bases and at J to 0 bases, leaving 17 bases not matched to a gene.

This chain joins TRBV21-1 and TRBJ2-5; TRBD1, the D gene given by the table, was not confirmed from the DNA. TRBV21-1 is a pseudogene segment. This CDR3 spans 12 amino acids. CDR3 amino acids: CASSSLRETQYF. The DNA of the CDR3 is TGTGCCAGCAGCTCCCTCAGGGAGACCCAGTACTTC.

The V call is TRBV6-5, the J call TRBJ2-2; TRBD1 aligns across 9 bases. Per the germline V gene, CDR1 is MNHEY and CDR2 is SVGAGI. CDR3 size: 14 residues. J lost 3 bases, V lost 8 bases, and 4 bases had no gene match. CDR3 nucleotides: TGTGCCAGCGGGACAGGGTTTGACACCGGGGAGCTGTTTTTT. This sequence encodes CASGTGFDTGELFF.

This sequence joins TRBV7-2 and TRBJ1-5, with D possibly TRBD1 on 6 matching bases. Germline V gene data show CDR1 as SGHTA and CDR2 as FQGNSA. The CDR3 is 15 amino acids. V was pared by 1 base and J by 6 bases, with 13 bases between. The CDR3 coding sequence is TGTGCCAGCAGCTTAGAACCGGGAGGGGGTCAGCCCCAGCATTTT. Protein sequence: CASSLEPGGGQPQHF. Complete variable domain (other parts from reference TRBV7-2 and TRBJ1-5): GAGVSQSPSNKVTEKGKDVELRCDPISGHTALYWYRQSLGQGLEFLIYFQGNSAPDKSGLPSDRFSAERTGGSVSTLTIQRTQQEDSAVYLCASSLEPGGGQPQHFGDGTRLSIL.

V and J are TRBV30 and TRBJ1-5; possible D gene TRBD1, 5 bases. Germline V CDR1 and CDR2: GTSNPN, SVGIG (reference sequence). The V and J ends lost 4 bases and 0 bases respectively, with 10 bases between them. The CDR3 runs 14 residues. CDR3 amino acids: CAWNRQHSNQPQHF. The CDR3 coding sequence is TGTGCCTGGAACCGACAGCATAGCAATCAGCCCCAGCATTTT. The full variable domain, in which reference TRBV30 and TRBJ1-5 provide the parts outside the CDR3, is SQTIHQWPATLVQPVGSPLSLECTVEGTSNPNLYWYRQAAGRGLQLLFYSVGIGQISSEVPQNLSASRPQDRQFILSSKKLLLSDSGFYLCAWNRQHSNQPQHFGDGTRLSIL.

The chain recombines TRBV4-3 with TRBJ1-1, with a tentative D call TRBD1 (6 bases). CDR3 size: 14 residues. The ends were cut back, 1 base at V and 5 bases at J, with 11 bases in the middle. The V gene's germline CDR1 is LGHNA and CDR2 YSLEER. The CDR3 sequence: CASSQVIRGTEAFF. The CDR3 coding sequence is TGCGCCAGCAGCCAAGTAATCAGGGGAACTGAAGCTTTCTTT.

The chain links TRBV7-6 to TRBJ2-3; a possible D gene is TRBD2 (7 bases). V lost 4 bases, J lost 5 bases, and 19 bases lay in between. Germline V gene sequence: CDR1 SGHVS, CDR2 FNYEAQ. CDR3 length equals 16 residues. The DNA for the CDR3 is TGTGCCAGCAGCTCAACGCGCGGGGGCCAGGAAGATACGCAGTATTTT. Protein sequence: CASSSTRGGQEDTQYF. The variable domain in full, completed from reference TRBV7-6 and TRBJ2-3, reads GAGVSQSPRYKVTKRGQDVALRCDPISGHVSLYWYRQALGQGPEFLTYFNYEAQQDKSGLPNDRFSAERPEGSISTLTIQRTEQRDSAMYRCASSSTRGGQEDTQYFGPGTRLTVL.

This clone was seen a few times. Here the CDR3 reads CASSSGVYNEQFF. CDR3 sequence (DNA): TGTGCCAGCAGCTCGGGGGTTTACAATGAGCAGTTCTTC. V gene TRBV7-2 combines with J gene TRBJ2-1; perhaps TRBD2 as D (6 bases). The CDR3 totals 13 residues. In germline, CDR1 is SGHTA, CDR2 FQGNSA. The V end was cut by 4 bases, the J end by 4 bases, with 8 bases between.

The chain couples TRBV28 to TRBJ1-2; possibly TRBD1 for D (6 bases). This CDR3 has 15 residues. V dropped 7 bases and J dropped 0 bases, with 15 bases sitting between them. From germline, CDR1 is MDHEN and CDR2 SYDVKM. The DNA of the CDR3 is TGTGCCAGCAAGCCAGGGGTGGGAGCTAACTATGGCTACACCTTC. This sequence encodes CASKPGVGANYGYTF.

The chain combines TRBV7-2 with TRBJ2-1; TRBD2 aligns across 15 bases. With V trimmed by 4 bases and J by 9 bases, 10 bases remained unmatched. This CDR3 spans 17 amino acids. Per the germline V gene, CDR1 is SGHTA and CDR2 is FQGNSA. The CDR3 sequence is CASSSQPGLAGGVEQFF. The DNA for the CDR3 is TGTGCCAGCAGCTCCCAACCGGGACTAGCGGGGGGCGTTGAGCAGTTCTTC.

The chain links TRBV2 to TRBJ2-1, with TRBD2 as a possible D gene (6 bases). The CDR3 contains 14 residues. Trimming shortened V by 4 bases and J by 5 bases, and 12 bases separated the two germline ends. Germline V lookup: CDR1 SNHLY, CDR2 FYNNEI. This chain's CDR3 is CASSVLAGNNEQFF. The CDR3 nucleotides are TGTGCCAGCAGTGTCCTTGCGGGGAACAATGAGCAGTTCTTC.

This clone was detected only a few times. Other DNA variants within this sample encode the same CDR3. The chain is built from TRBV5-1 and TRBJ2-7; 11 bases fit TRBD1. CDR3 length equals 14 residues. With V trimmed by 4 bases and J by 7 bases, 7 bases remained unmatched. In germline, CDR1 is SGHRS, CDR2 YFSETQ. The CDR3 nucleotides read TGCGCCAGCAGCCCTGGACAGGGGGCCCGAGAGCAGTACTTC. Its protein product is CASSPGQGAREQYF.

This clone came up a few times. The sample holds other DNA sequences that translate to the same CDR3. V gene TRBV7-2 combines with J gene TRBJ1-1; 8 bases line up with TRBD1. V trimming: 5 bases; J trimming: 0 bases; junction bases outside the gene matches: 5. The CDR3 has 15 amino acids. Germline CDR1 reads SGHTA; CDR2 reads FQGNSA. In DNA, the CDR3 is TGTGCCAGCAGCCCCCGACAGGGGATGAACACTGAAGCTTTCTTT. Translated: CASSPRQGMNTEAFF.

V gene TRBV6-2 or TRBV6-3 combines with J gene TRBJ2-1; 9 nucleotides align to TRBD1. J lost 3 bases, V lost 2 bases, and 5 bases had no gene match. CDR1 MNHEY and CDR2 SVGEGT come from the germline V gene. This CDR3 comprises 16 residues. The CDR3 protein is CASSYVGQGNYNEQFF. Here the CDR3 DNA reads TGTGCCAGCAGTTACGTGGGACAGGGAAACTACAATGAGCAGTTCTTC.

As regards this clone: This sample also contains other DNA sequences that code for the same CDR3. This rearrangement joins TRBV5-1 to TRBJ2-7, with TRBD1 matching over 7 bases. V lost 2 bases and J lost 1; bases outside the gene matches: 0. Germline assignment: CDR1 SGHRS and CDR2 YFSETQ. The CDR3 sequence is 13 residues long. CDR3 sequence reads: CASSLQGSYEQYF. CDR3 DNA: TGCGCCAGCAGCTTACAGGGGTCCTACGAGCAGTACTTC.

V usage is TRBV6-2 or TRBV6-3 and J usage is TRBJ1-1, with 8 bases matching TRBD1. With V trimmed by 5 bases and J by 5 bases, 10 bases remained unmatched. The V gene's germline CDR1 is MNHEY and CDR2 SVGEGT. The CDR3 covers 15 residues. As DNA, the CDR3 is TGTGCCAGCAGTACCAAGGACAGGGTTAGGACTGAAGCTTTCTTT. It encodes CASSTKDRVRTEAFF.

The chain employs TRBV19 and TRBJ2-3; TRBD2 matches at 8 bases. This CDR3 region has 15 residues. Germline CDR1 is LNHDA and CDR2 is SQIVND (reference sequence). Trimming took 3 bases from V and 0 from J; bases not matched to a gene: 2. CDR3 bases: TGTGCCAGTAGTATCAGCGGGGGTAGCACAGATACGCAGTATTTT. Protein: CASSISGGSTDTQYF.

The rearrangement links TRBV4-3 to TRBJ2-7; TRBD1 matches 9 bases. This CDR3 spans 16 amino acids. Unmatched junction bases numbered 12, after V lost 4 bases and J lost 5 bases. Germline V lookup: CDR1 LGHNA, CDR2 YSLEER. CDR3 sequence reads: CASSPQMGQGANEQYF. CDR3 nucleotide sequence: TGCGCCAGCAGCCCGCAAATGGGACAGGGAGCCAACGAGCAGTACTTC.

DNA of the CDR3: TGTGCCAGCAGCGTAGAAACAGGGGCTTACAATGAGCAGTTCTTC. This encodes CASSVETGAYNEQFF. The chain recombines TRBV9 with TRBJ2-1, with TRBD1 matching 7 bases. This CDR3 has 15 residues. Trimming removed 0 bases from V and 4 bases from J; junction bases left unmatched: 4. Germline CDR1 and CDR2: SGDLS and YYNGEE.

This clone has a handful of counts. The CDR3 coding sequence is TGCGCCAGCGGTACTACAGGGGGCAGCTATGGCTACACCTTC. Translation: CASGTTGGSYGYTF. The J gene is TRBJ1-2, the V gene TRBV4-3, with 9 bases identical to TRBD1. V was pared by 8 bases and J by 4 bases, with 8 bases of the junction left unmatched. Germline assignment: CDR1 LGHNA and CDR2 YSLEER. The CDR3 sequence is 14 residues long.

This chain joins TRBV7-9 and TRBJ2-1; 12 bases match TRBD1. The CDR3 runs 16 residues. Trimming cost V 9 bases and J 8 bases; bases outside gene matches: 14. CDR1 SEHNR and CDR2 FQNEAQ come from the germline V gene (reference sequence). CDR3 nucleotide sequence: TGTGCCAGTCTCCGGGACAGGGGGCTCAATATTGATGAGCAGTTCTTC. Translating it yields CASLRDRGLNIDEQFF. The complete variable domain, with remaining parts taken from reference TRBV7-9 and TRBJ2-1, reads DTGVSQNPRHKITKRGQNVTFRCDPISEHNRLYWYRQTLGQGPEFLTYFQNEAQLEKSRLLSDRFSAERPKGSFSTLEIQRTEQGDSAMYLCASLRDRGLNIDEQFFGPGTRLTVL.

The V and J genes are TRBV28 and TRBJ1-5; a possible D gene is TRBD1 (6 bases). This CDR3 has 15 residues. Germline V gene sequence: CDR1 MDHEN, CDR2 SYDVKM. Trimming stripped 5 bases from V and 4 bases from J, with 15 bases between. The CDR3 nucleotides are TGTGCCAGCAGTCCCAACAGGGTTCGGAATCAGCCCCAGCATTTT. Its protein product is CASSPNRVRNQPQHF.